A selection of T cell receptor beta chains follows, all from one sample in a study of neurological immune-mediated disorders. Via MiXCR, TCRdb re-called the 5' RACE reads, giving one row per CDR3 protein. Here the sample spans 35,000 to 40,000 distinct CDR3 sequences, approximately 10% being singletons. The sequenced sample consisted of CD4+ T cells from blood. These receptor sequences come from a woman in her thirties with HTLV-1-associated myelopathy (HAM/TSP). Both conserved end residues are part of each CDR3. The order of the fields is D gene, J gene, clone size, V gene, CDR3 DNA, CDR3 protein. The D gene is left open where the match is weak. Where a row states a size, it is once, few, many or the class of an expanded clone; other rows omit it.

.	TRBJ1-5	few	TRBV2	TGTGCCAGCAGCCATGGGGGGGCGCGGCCCCAGCATTTT	CASSHGGARPQHF
TRBD2	TRBJ2-3	many	TRBV13	TGTGCCAGCAGCACCCAAAAAACTAGCGGGGGGGCTGCAGATACGCAGTATTTT	CASSTQKTSGGAADTQYF
.	TRBJ2-5	many	TRBV20-1	TGCAGTGCCCAAACTAGCTTGCGTGCGGAGACCCAGTACTTC	CSAQTSLRAETQYF
.	TRBJ2-3	many	TRBV6-5	TGTGCCAGCAGACAAGACGAAGATACGCAGTATTTT	CASRQDEDTQYF
.	TRBJ2-1	many	TRBV5-1	TGCGCCAGCAGCCCCGAATCCGGGATGCACAATGAGCAGTTCTTC	CASSPESGMHNEQFF
TRBD1	TRBJ1-1	.	TRBV2	TGTGAAAGCACCCAAAGAGGGGGCGGCGACACTGAAGCTTTCTTT	CESTQRGGGDTEAFF
.	TRBJ1-5	many	TRBV6-2/TRBV6-3	TGTGCCAGCAGGATAGGGAGCAATCAGCCCCAGCATTTT	CASRIGSNQPQHF
.	TRBJ2-1	many	TRBV7-9	TGTGCCAGCAGCGTGGCTGAGCAGTTCTTC	CASSVAEQFF
TRBD1	TRBJ2-2	many	TRBV12-3/TRBV12-4	TGTGCCACCGCGGGGACAGGGGGCGGCGGGGAGCTGTTTTTT	CATAGTGGGGELFF
.	TRBJ1-1	many	TRBV7-2	TGTGCCAGCAGCTTAGGTATGGTTGCTGAAGCTTTCTTT	CASSLGMVAEAFF
TRBD1	TRBJ1-2	many	TRBV12-3/TRBV12-4	TGTGCCAGCAGCAAGCTAGGGGGCAACTATGGCTACACCTTC	CASSKLGGNYGYTF
.	TRBJ2-3	many	TRBV29-1	TGCAGCGTTGAAGAGGTGGGGGGGGCCGGGAGCGATACGCAGTATTTT	CSVEEVGGAGSDTQYF